This TCR beta chain was sequenced for a study of blood T cell repertoires in COVID-19. Turning to the study itself: The analysed material was cDNA or gDNA that came from T cells, B-cell-depleted T cells, or PBMCs.

This clone came up many times. This CDR3 contains 17 residues. Germline lookup yields CDR1 SGHTS and CDR2 YDEGEE. V trimming: 4 bases; J trimming: 3 bases; junction bases outside the gene matches: 11. TCRdb's table, derived via immunoSEQ multiplex PCR, lists solely in-frame clones and lacks some. The sample holds about 120,000 clones, 70% to 75% seen once. The sequenced sample consisted of peripheral blood. This receptor was identified in a man in his sixties with acute or convalescent COVID-19. The V and J genes are TRBV5-8 and TRBJ2-2; 8 positions match TRBD1. CDR3 loop: CASSGWTGNYDTGELFF. The DNA of the CDR3 is TGTGCCAGCAGCGGATGGACAGGGAATTACGACACCGGGGAGCTGTTTTTT.